This T cell receptor (beta chain) was identified during a study of blood T cell repertoires in COVID-19. Whole-study context: COVID-19 samples from acute and convalescent phases originated in the United States, Italy and Spain. In each case, the material was cDNA or gDNA derived from T cells, B-cell-depleted T cells, or PBMCs.

This clone was seen just once. Sequenced by immunoSEQ multiplex PCR; TCRdb stores in-frame clones only, minus some. This table holds 140,000 or so clones, 70% to 90% found once. V lost 6 bases and J 7 bases, leaving 10 bases between the germline ends. CDR3 length: 12 residues. Looked up from germline, CDR1 is LNHDA and CDR2 is SQIVND (reference sequence). Source material: peripheral blood. The clonotype originates from a human donor with acute or convalescent COVID-19. The donor label of this sample is uncertain. The chain carries TRBV19 and TRBJ1-5; no reliable D call. The CDR3 sequence: CASSLAGQPQHF. The CDR3 coding sequence is TGTGCCAGTAGCCTAGCGGGACAGCCCCAGCATTTT.